These 20 T cell receptor beta chains originate from one sample sequenced in a study of cytomegalovirus exposure and HLA in healthy donors. Sequencing was performed with immunoSEQ multiplex PCR; in TCRdb, only in-frame clones are kept and a portion is missing. This table holds some 60,000 clones, around 96% found once. The sequenced sample was PBMCs. All receptors derive from a man between 18 and 35 years old in good health and CMV-seronegative.

The chain joins TRBV11-2 to TRBJ2-7; no definite D call. The CDR3 length is 11 residues. Trimming removed 3 bases at V and 6 bases at J, with 6 bases between. Germline CDR1 SGHAT, CDR2 FQNNGV. In DNA, the CDR3 is TGTGCCAGCAGCTTGGAGCGCGAGCAGTACTTC. Protein sequence: CASSLEREQYF.

This chain uses TRBV7-2 with TRBJ2-2; 7 bases line up with TRBD1. Germline values: CDR1 SGHTA, CDR2 FQGNSA. The CDR3 is 15 amino acids. V trimming: 5 bases; J trimming: 6 bases; junction bases outside the gene matches: 9. The CDR3 protein is CASSGRQGIPGELFF. CDR3 in DNA: TGTGCCAGCAGCGGGCGACAGGGAATACCCGGGGAGCTGTTTTTT.

This chain joins TRBV28 and TRBJ2-7, with 7 bases matching TRBD2. V shed 5 bases and J 6 bases; nucleotides not matched to a gene: 10. Germline V CDR1 and CDR2: MDHEN, SYDVKM. The CDR3 runs to 14 residues. This CDR3 reads CASSTSPSGTEQYF. In DNA form, the CDR3 reads TGTGCCAGCAGTACTTCCCCCAGCGGGACCGAGCAGTACTTC.

V and J are TRBV7-2 and TRBJ2-1; 9 bases are a match to TRBD2. J lost 2 bases, V lost 2 bases, and 4 bases had no gene match. The germline CDR1 and CDR2 sequences are SGHTA and FQGNSA. The CDR3 is 16 amino acids. CDR3 sequence: CASSLLSGRTYNEQFF. As DNA, the CDR3 is TGTGCCAGCAGCTTACTCAGCGGGAGGACCTACAATGAGCAGTTCTTC.

The chain recombines TRBV19 with TRBJ2-2; 7 nucleotides line up with TRBD2. CDR1 and CDR2 from the germline V gene are LNHDA and SQIVND (reference sequence). With V trimmed by 10 bases and J by 2 bases, 7 bases remained unmatched. The CDR3 consists of 14 residues. CDR3 protein: CATASGANTGELFF. The CDR3 DNA reads as TGTGCCACCGCTAGCGGAGCAAACACCGGGGAGCTGTTTTTT.

The chain combines TRBV2 with TRBJ1-2; D possibly corresponds to TRBD1 (6 bases). The CDR3 runs to 15 residues. Germline lookup yields CDR1 SNHLY and CDR2 FYNNEI. The V and J ends lost 8 bases and 11 bases respectively, with 27 bases between them. The CDR3 region has the DNA TGTGCCAGCTCGAAAGGGGGGGTCTTGGTTGGTTTGTACACCTTC. Its translation is CASSKGGVLVGLYTF.

This chain uses TRBV28 with TRBJ2-7, with TRBD2 matching over 7 bases. CDR3 length: 14 residues. V shed 6 bases and J 1 base; nucleotides not matched to a gene: 6. CDR1 and CDR2 from the germline V gene are MDHEN and SYDVKM. In nucleotides, the CDR3 is TGTGCCAGCAGGTCTAGCGGAACATCCTACGAGCAGTACTTC. This translates into CASRSSGTSYEQYF.

This clone came up once. This sequence joins TRBV27 and TRBJ2-5, with 8 bases that match TRBD1. V gave up 6 bases and J gave up 5 bases; unmatched junction bases: 8. Germline assignment: CDR1 MNHEY and CDR2 SMNVEV (reference sequence). The CDR3 is 14 residues long. Here the CDR3 DNA reads TGTGCCAGCAGACAGGGGGTTGGTGGGGAGACCCAGTACTTC. Protein sequence: CASRQGVGGETQYF.

The V call is TRBV5-6, the J call TRBJ2-3; tentatively, D is TRBD1 (6 bases). From germline, CDR1 is SGHDT and CDR2 YYEEEE. Trimming took off 4 bases at V and 7 bases at J, with 10 bases between the two ends. The CDR3 length is 12 residues. CDR3 residues: CASSLRGNTQYF. DNA for the CDR3: TGTGCCAGCAGCCTCAGGGGAAATACGCAGTATTTT.

Here the CDR3 reads CASSQDPQVRYEQYF. CDR3 coding DNA: TGTGCCAGCAGCCAAGATCCCCAGGTTCGATACGAGCAGTACTTC. The chain has TRBV4-2 and TRBJ2-7, with D uncertain. Germline V gives CDR1 LGHNA, CDR2 YNFKEQ. Trimming removed 0 bases from V and 4 bases from J, with 13 bases in between. This CDR3 comprises 15 residues.

The J gene is TRBJ2-5, the V gene TRBV9; 14 nucleotides line up with TRBD2. The CDR3 loop spans 17 amino acids. Trimming removed 2 bases from V and 2 bases from J; junction bases left unmatched: 5. CDR1 is SGDLS and CDR2 is YYNGEE in the germline V gene. The chain's CDR3 is CASSVGTSGSIQETQYF. CDR3 nucleotide sequence: TGTGCCAGCAGCGTGGGGACTAGCGGGAGTATACAAGAGACCCAGTACTTC.

The chain employs TRBV27 and TRBJ2-1, with TRBD2 matching over 9 bases. CDR1 and CDR2 (germline): MNHEY, SMNVEV (reference sequence). Germline trimming cut 5 bases from V and 8 bases from J; bases unmatched to any gene: 10. The CDR3 length is 15 residues. Written as DNA, the CDR3 is TGTGCCAGCAGTCCGACCGCGGGAGGGATCGATGAGCAGTTCTTC. Its protein is CASSPTAGGIDEQFF.

This chain links TRBV19 with TRBJ2-6; D is possibly TRBD1 (5 bases). V was pared by 5 bases and J by 8 bases, with 13 bases between. This CDR3 has 14 amino acids. Germline CDR1 LNHDA, CDR2 SQIVND (reference sequence). The DNA for the CDR3 is TGTGCCAGTAGTGTCCAGGGTGTGCCCAACGTCCTGACTTTC. Amino acid sequence: CASSVQGVPNVLTF.

The chain has TRBV18 and TRBJ2-7; 7 bases match TRBD1. V shed 3 bases and J 5 bases; nucleotides not matched to a gene: 1. The length of the CDR3 is 12 residues. Germline V CDR1 and CDR2: KGHSH, LQKENI. The CDR3 coding sequence is TGTGCCAGCTCACCTCAGGGGGACGAGCAGTACTTC. The encoded protein is CASSPQGDEQYF.

The rearrangement links TRBV7-2 to TRBJ2-7; 9 bases fit TRBD2. The V gene end was trimmed by 4 bases and the J gene end by 3 bases; junction bases not matched to a gene: 4. Germline CDR1 is SGHTA and CDR2 is FQGNSA. CDR3 length equals 14 residues. CDR3 amino acids: CASSSGTSSYEQYF. CDR3 DNA sequence: TGTGCCAGCAGCTCCGGGACTAGCAGCTACGAGCAGTACTTC.

J is TRBJ2-7 and V is TRBV4-1; 7 bases are a match to TRBD2. V lost 3 bases to trimming and J lost 0 bases; unmatched junction nucleotides: 5. This CDR3 has 15 amino acids. From germline, CDR1 is MGHRA and CDR2 YSYEKL. CDR3 coding DNA: TGCGCCAGCAGCCATGCTAGCGGAAACTCCTACGAGCAGTACTTC. Its protein is CASSHASGNSYEQYF.

This clone has only one observation. The J gene is TRBJ2-3, the V gene TRBV6-5, with 8 positions matching TRBD2. Germline trimming cut 6 bases from V and 1 base from J; bases unmatched to any gene: 6. The CDR3 runs 15 residues. Germline CDR1 MNHEY, CDR2 SVGAGI. The CDR3 spells CASRRSGGRTDTQYF. In DNA form, the CDR3 reads TGTGCCAGCAGGAGAAGCGGGGGCCGCACAGATACGCAGTATTTT.

The chain couples TRBV20-1 to TRBJ2-1; D gene uncertain. The CDR3 extends over 11 amino acids. The V gene's germline CDR1 is DFQATT and CDR2 SNEGSKA (reference sequence). Trimming took off 3 bases at V and 8 bases at J, with 8 bases between the two ends. CDR3 nucleotides: TGCAGTGCTAGGTCGGTGGATGAGCAGTTCTTC. Its protein product is CSARSVDEQFF.

This clone showed up just once. The gene calls are TRBV2 and TRBJ1-1; D unclear. Trimming left V 6 bases short and J 3 bases short, with 8 bases between. The CDR3 is 12 residues long. The V gene's germline CDR1 is SNHLY and CDR2 FYNNEI. CDR3 residues: CASSDLDTEAFF. CDR3 DNA sequence: TGTGCCAGCAGCGACTTGGACACTGAAGCTTTCTTT.

The V and J genes are TRBV28 and TRBJ2-1, with a tentative D call TRBD2 (6 bases). The CDR3 loop spans 18 amino acids. From germline, CDR1 is MDHEN and CDR2 SYDVKM. V lost 3 bases and J 4 bases, leaving 22 bases between the germline ends. CDR3 protein: CASSFGGGTKTGYNEQFF. CDR3 DNA sequence: TGTGCCAGCAGTTTTGGGGGAGGAACCAAAACGGGGTACAATGAGCAGTTCTTC.